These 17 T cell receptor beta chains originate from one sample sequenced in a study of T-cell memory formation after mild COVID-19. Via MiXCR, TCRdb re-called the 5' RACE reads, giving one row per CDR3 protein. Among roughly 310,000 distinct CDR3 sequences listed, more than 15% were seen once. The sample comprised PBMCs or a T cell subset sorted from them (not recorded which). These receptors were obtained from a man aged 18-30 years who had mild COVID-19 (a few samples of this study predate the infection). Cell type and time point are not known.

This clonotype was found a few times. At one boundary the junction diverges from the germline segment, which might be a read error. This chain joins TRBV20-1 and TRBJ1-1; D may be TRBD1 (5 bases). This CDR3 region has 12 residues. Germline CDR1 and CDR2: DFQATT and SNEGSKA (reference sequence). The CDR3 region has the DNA TGCAGTGCCAGGCCAGGGAACGCTGAAGCTTTCTTT. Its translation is CSARPGNAEAFF.

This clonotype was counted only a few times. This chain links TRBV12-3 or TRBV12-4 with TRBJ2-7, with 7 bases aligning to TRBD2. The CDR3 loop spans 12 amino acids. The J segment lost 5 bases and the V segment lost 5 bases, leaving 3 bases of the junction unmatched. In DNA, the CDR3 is TGTGCCAGCAGTGTTGGGGGGGACGAGCAGTACGTC. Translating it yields CASSVGGDEQYV.

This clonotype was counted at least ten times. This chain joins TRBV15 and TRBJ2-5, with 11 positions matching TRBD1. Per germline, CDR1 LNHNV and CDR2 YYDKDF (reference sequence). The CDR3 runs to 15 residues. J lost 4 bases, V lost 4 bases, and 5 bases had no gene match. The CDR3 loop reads CATSKRTGGAETQYF. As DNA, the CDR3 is TGTGCCACCAGCAAGAGGACAGGGGGCGCAGAGACCCAGTACTTC.

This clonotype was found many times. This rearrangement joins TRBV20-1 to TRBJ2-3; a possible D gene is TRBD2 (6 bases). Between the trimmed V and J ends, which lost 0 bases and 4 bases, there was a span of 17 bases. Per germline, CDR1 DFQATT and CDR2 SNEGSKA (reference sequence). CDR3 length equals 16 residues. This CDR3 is CSARDPTSYIPDTQYF. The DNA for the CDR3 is TGCAGTGCTAGAGATCCGACTAGTTATATCCCAGATACGCAGTATTTT.

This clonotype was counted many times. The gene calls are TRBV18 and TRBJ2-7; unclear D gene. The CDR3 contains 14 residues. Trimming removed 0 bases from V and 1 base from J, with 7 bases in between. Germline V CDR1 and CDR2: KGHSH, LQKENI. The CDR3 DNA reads TGTGCCAGCTCACCACCGGCCAGTTCCTACGAGCAGTACTTC. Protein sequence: CASSPPASSYEQYF.

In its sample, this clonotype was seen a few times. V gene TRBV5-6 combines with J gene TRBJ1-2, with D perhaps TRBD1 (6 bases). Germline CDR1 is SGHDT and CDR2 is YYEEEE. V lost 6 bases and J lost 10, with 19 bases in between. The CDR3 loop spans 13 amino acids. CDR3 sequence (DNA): TGTGCCAGCACCCGATACCAGGGGACTGACTACACCTTC. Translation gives CASTRYQGTDYTF.

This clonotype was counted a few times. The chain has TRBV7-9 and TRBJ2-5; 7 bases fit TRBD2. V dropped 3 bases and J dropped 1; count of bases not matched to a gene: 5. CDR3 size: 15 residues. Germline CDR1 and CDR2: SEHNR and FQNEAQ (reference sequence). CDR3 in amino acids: CASSFTSELQETQYF. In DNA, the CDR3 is TGTGCCAGCAGCTTTACTAGCGAACTCCAAGAGACCCAGTACTTC.

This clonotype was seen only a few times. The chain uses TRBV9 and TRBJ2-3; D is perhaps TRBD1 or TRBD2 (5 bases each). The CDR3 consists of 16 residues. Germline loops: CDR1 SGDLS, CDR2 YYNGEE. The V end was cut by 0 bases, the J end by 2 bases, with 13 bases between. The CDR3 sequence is CASSVEGEWVTDTQYF. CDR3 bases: TGTGCCAGCAGCGTAGAAGGGGAGTGGGTCACAGATACGCAGTATTTT. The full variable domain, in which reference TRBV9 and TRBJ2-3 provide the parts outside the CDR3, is DSGVTQTPKHLITATGQRVTLRCSPRSGDLSVYWYQQSLDQGLQFLIQYYNGEERAKGNILERFSAQQFPDLHSELNLSSLELGDSALYFCASSVEGEWVTDTQYFGPGTRLTVL.

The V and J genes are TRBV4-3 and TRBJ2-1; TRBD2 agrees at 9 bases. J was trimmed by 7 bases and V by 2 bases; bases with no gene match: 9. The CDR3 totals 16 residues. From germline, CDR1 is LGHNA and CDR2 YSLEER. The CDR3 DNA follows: TGCGCCAGCAGCCAATCTAGCGGGGTAGGTAGAAATGAGCAGTTCTTC. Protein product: CASSQSSGVGRNEQFF.

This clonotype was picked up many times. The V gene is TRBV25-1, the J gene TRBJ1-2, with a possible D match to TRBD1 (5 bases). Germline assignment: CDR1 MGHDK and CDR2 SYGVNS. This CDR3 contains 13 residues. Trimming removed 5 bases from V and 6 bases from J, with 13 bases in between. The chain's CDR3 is CASSHGHLDGYTF. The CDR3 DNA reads TGTGCCAGCAGTCACGGACACCTAGATGGCTACACCTTC.

CDR3 protein: CASSLGGSKVRGYTF. For the CDR3, the DNA is TGTGCCAGCAGTTTAGGCGGCAGTAAGGTTCGTGGCTACACCTTC. J is TRBJ1-2 and V is TRBV12-3 or TRBV12-4; D gene uncertain. The germline V and J ends were trimmed by 1 base and 7 bases, with 16 bases remaining between them. CDR3 size: 15 residues.

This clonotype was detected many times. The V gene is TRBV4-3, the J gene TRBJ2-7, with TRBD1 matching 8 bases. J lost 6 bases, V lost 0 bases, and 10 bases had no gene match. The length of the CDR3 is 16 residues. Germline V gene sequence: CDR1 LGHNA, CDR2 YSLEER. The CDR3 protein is CASSQDHGTGGAEQYF. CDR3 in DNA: TGCGCCAGCAGCCAAGACCACGGGACAGGAGGGGCCGAGCAGTACTTC.

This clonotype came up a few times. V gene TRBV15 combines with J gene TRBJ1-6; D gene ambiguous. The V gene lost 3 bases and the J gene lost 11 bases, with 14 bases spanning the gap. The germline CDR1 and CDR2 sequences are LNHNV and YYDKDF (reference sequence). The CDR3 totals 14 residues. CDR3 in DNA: TGTGCCACCAGCAGCAGACGGGAGAGCACACCCCTCCACTTT. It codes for CATSSRRESTPLHF. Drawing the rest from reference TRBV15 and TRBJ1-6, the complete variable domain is DAMVIQNPRYQVTQFGKPVTLSCSQTLNHNVMYWYQQKSSQAPKLLFHYYDKDFNNEADTPDNFQSRRPNTSFCFLDIRSPGLGDTAMYLCATSSRRESTPLHFGNGTRLTVT.

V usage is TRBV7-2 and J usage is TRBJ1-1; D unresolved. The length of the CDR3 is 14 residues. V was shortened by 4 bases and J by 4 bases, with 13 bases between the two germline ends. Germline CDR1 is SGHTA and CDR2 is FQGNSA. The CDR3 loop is CASSSLGRSTEAFF. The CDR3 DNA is TGTGCCAGCAGCTCCCTTGGGAGGTCCACTGAAGCTTTCTTT.

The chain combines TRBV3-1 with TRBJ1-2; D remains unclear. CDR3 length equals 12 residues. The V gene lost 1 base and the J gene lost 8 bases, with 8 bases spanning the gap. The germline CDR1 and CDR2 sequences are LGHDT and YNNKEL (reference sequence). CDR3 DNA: TGTGCCAGCAGCCAAGGGGGAGTGGGCTACACCTTC. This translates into CASSQGGVGYTF.

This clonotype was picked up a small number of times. The CDR3 DNA follows: TGCGCCAGCAGAACTAGCGGGGTGAATGAGCAGTTCTTC. Protein: CASRTSGVNEQFF. The chain joins TRBV10-2 to TRBJ2-1, with TRBD2 matching over 10 bases. V lost 6 bases, J lost 7 bases, and 3 bases stayed unmatched. Germline CDR1 reads WSHSY; CDR2 reads SAAADI. The CDR3 consists of 13 residues.

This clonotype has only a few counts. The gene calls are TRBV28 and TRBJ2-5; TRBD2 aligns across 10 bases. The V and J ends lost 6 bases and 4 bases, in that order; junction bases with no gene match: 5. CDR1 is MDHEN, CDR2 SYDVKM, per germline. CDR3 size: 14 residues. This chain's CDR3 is CASRSGGAGETQYF. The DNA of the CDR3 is TGTGCCAGCAGAAGCGGGGGGGCCGGAGAGACCCAGTACTTC. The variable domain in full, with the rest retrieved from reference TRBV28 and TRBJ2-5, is DVKVTQSSRYLVKRTGEKVFLECVQDMDHENMFWYRQDPGLGLRLIYFSYDVKMKEKGDIPEGYSVSREKKERFSLILESASTNQTSMYLCASRSGGAGETQYFGPGTRLLVL.